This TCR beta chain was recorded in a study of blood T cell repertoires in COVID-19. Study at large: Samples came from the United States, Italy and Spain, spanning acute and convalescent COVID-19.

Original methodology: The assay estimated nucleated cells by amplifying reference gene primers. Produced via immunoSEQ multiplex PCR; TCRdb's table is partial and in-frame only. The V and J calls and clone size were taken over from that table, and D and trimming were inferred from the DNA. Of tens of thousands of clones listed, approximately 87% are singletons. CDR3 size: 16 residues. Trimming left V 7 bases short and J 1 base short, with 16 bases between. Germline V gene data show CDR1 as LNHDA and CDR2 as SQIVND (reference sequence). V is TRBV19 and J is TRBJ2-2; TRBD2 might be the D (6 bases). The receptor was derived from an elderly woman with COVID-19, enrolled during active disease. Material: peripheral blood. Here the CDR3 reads CASTTGLALNTGELFF. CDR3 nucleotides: TGTGCCAGTACCACGGGACTGGCCCTGAACACCGGGGAGCTGTTTTTT.